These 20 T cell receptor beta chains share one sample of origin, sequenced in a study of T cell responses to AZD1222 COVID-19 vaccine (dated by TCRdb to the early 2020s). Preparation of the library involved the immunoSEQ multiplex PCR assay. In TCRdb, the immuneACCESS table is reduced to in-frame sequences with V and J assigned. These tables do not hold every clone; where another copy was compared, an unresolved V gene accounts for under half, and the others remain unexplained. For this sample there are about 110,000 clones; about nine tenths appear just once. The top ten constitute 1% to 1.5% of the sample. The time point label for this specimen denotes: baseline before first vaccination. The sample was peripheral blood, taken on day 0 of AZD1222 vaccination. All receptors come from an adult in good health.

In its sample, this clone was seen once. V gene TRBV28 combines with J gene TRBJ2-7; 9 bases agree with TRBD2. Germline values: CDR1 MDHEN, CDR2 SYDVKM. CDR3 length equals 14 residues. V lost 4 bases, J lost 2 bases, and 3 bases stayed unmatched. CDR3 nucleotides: TGTGCCAGCAGTTGGCTAGCGGGAACCTACGAGCAGTACTTC. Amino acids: CASSWLAGTYEQYF.

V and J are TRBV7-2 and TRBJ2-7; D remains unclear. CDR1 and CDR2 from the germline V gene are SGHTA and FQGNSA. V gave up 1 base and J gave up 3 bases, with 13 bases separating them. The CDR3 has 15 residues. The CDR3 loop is CASSLVRSLRYEQYF. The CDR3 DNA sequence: TGTGCCAGCAGCTTAGTTCGCTCCCTCCGCTACGAGCAGTACTTC.

In DNA, the CDR3 is TGTGCCAGCAGCCAAGTACAGATAAGCAATCAGCCCCAGCATTTT. This encodes CASSQVQISNQPQHF. J is TRBJ1-5 and V is TRBV4-2; unclear D gene. CDR1 and CDR2 from the germline V gene are LGHNA and YNFKEQ. Between the trimmed V and J ends, which lost 1 base and 1 base, there was a span of 8 bases. This CDR3 contains 15 residues.

This CDR3 reads CASSDGGLEGREQFF. In DNA form, the CDR3 reads TGTGCCAGCAGTGACGGGGGACTAGAGGGTCGTGAGCAGTTCTTC. V and J are TRBV6-4 and TRBJ2-1; 8 bases are a match to TRBD2. There are 15 residues in the CDR3. V dropped 2 bases and J dropped 9; count of bases not matched to a gene: 9. The germline gives CDR1 MRHNA, CDR2 SNTAGT.

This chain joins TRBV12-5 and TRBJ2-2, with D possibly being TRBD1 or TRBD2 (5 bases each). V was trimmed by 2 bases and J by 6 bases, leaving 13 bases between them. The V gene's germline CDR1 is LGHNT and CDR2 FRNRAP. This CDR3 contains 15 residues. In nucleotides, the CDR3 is TGTGCTAGTGGTTTGAATGGGAGAGGGGCCGGGGAGCTGTTTTTT. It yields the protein CASGLNGRGAGELFF.

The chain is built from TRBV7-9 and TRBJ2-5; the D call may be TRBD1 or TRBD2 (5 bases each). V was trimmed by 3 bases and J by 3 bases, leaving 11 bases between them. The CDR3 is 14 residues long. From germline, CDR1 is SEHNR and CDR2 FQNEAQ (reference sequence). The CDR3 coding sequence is TGTGCCAGCAGCTTCTGGGACGGAGAAGAGACCCAGTACTTC. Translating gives CASSFWDGEETQYF.

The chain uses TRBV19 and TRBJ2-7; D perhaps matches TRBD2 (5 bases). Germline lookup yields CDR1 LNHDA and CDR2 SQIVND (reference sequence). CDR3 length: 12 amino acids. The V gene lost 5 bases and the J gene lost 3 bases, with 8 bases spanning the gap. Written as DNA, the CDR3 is TGTGCCAGTAGTTCCGGGGTCTACGAGCAGTACTTC. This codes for CASSSGVYEQYF.

The CDR3 DNA is TGTGCCAGCAGCCTCCCGGGGTCGATGAGCACAGATACGCAGTATTTT. It is translated as CASSLPGSMSTDTQYF. This chain links TRBV7-9 with TRBJ2-3; D might be TRBD2 (5 bases). The germline V gene has CDR1 SEHNR and CDR2 FQNEAQ (reference sequence). With 5 bases removed from V and 0 bases from J, the gap between germline ends came to 15 bases. This CDR3 comprises 16 residues.

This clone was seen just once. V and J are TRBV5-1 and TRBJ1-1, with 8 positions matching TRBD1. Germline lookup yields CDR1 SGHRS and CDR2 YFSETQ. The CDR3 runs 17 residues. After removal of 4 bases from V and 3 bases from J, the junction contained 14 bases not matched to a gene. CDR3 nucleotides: TGCGCCAGCAGCACCGGGACAGGTTTTCCCGGGGACACTGAAGCTTTCTTT. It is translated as CASSTGTGFPGDTEAFF. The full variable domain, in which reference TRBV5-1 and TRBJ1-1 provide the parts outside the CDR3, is KAGVTQTPRYLIKTRGQQVTLSCSPISGHRSVSWYQQTPGQGLQFLFEYFSETQRNKGNFPGRFSGRQFSNSRSEMNVSTLELGDSALYLCASSTGTGFPGDTEAFFGQGTRLTVV.

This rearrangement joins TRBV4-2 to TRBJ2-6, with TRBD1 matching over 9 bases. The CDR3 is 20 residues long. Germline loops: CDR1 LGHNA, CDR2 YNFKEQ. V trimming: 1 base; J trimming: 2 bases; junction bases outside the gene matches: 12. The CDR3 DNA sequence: TGTGCCAGCAGCCAAGTACCGGGACAGGGAAAAGGACCTGGGGCCAACGTCCTGACTTTC. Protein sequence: CASSQVPGQGKGPGANVLTF.

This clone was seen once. In DNA form, the CDR3 reads TGCGCCAGCAGCCCGTGGACAGGGGGCGGGAACACTGAAGCTTTCTTT. Residues: CASSPWTGGGNTEAFF. J is TRBJ1-1 and V is TRBV5-1; 11 positions match TRBD1. V gave up 4 bases and J gave up 1 base; unmatched junction bases: 6. The CDR3 is made up of 16 amino acids. CDR1 and CDR2 from the germline V gene are SGHRS and YFSETQ.

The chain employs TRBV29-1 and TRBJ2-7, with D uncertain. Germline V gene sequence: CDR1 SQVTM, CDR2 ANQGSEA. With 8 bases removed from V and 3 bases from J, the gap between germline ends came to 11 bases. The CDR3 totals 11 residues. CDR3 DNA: TGCAGCACACTTGGGGACTACGAGCAGTACTTC. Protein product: CSTLGDYEQYF.

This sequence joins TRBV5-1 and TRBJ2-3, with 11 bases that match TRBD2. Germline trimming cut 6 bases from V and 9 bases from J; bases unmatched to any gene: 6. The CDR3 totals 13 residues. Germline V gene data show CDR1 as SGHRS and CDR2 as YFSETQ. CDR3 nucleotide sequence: TGCGCCAGCATAGCGGGGGGGCAAGACACGCAGTATTTT. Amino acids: CASIAGGQDTQYF. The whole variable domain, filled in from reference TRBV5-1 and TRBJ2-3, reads KAGVTQTPRYLIKTRGQQVTLSCSPISGHRSVSWYQQTPGQGLQFLFEYFSETQRNKGNFPGRFSGRQFSNSRSEMNVSTLELGDSALYLCASIAGGQDTQYFGPGTRLTVL.

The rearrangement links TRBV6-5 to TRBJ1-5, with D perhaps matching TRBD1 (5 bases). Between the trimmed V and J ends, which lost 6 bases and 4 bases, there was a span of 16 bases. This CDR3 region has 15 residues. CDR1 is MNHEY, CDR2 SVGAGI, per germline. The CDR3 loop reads CASRILSGSNQPQHF. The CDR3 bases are TGTGCCAGCAGAATTCTGTCAGGGTCGAATCAGCCCCAGCATTTT.

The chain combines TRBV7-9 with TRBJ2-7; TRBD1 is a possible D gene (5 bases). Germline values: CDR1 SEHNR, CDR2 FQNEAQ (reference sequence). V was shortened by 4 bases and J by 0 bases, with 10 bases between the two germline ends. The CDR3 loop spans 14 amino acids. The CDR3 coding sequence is TGTGCCAGCAGCTGGGGCTGGGGCTCCTACGAGCAGTACTTC. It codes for CASSWGWGSYEQYF.

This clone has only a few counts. The CDR3 sequence: CASSADRRPGTQYF. DNA for the CDR3: TGTGCCAGCAGCGCAGACAGGCGCCCCGGTACGCAGTATTTT. The chain is built from TRBV7-9 and TRBJ2-3; TRBD1 might be the D (6 bases). The CDR3 length is 14 residues. V was shortened by 5 bases and J by 8 bases, with 17 bases between the two germline ends. CDR1 is SEHNR and CDR2 is FQNEAQ in the germline V gene (reference sequence).

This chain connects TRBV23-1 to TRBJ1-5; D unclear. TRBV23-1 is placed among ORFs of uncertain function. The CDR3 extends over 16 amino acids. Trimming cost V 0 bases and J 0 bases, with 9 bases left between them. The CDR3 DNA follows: TGCGCCAGCAGTCAATCTTCTGGGGTTAGCAATCAGCCCCAGCATTTT. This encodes CASSQSSGVSNQPQHF.

The CDR3 DNA is TGTGCCACCAGCAGAGATAAAGGGAATCCCAGCAGTACGCAGTATTTT. This codes for CATSRDKGNPSSTQYF. The chain joins TRBV15 to TRBJ2-3; unclear D gene. There are 16 residues in the CDR3. The germline V gene has CDR1 LNHNV and CDR2 YYDKDF (reference sequence). V gave up 0 bases and J gave up 8 bases, with 18 bases separating them.

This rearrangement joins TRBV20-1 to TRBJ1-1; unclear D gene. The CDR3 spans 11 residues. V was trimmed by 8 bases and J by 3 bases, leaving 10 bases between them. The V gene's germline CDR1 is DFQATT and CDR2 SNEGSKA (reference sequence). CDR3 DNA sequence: TGCAGTTTGAGCGGGGACACTGAAGCTTTCTTT. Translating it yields CSLSGDTEAFF.

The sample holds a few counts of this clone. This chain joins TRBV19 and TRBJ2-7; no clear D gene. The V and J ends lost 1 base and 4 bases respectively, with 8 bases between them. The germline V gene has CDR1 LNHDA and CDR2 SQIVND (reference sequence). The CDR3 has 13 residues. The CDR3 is CASSIGTLYEQYF. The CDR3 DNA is TGTGCCAGTAGTATAGGTACCCTATACGAGCAGTACTTC. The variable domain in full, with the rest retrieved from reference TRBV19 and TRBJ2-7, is DGGITQSPKYLFRKEGQNVTLSCEQNLNHDAMYWYRQDPGQGLRLIYYSQIVNDFQKGDIAEGYSVSREKKESFPLTVTSAQKNPTAFYLCASSIGTLYEQYFGPGTRLTVT.